Below are 4 T cell receptor beta chains sequenced from a single sample in a study of blood T cells in healthy people across ages. PCR was performed a second time for about 6 to 12 cycles using a sample-barcoded 5' primer and a J-beta primer mix. Each CDR3 protein is one row after TCRdb ran MiXCR on the 5' RACE reads. The sample shows roughly 800,000 distinct CDR3 sequences, 55% to 75% of them seen only once. Source material: blood. The receptors stem from a man aged 30 to 39 in good health.

This sequence joins TRBV6-6 and TRBJ1-1; TRBD1 matches 7 bases. CDR3 length: 15 amino acids. CDR1 MNHNY and CDR2 SVGAGI come from the germline V gene (reference sequence). Trimming cost V 2 bases and J 11 bases; bases outside gene matches: 14. CDR3 protein: CASSYPGTDRVWAFF. The CDR3 nucleotides read TGTGCCAGCAGTTACCCAGGGACCGACAGGGTTTGGGCTTTCTTT.

The chain has TRBV9 and TRBJ2-7; the match to TRBD1 covers 9 bases. Trimming at V came to 4 bases and at J to 4 bases, leaving 9 bases not matched to a gene. The CDR3 is 15 residues long. CDR1 is SGDLS and CDR2 is YYNGEE in the germline V gene. The DNA for the CDR3 is TGTGCCAGCAGCCCCCAGGACAGGGGAAGGTACGAGCAGTACTTC. The encoded protein is CASSPQDRGRYEQYF.

This clonotype has more than one count but fewer than ten. This rearrangement joins TRBV20-1 to TRBJ2-5, with TRBD2 matching over 9 bases. This CDR3 has 18 residues. The V gene's germline CDR1 is DFQATT and CDR2 SNEGSKA (reference sequence). Germline trimming cut 2 bases from V and 5 bases from J; bases unmatched to any gene: 18. DNA for the CDR3: TGCAGTGCTAGATTGGGGTCAGCGGGAGGAGCGTGGTGGGAGACCCAGTACTTC. Residues: CSARLGSAGGAWWETQYF.

V gene TRBV4-2 combines with J gene TRBJ2-1; D remains ambiguous. This CDR3 is 13 amino acids long. The V end lost 2 bases, the J end lost 5 bases, and 7 bases lay between the germline ends. Germline V gene data show CDR1 as LGHNA and CDR2 as YNFKEQ. CDR3 bases: TGTGCCAGCAGCCAATGGTTGGACAATGAGCAGTTCTTC. Translated, it gives CASSQWLDNEQFF.